The rows below give T cell receptor beta chains drawn from one sample of a study of blood T cell repertoires in COVID-19. Profiled with immunoSEQ multiplex PCR; TCRdb holds only in-frame clones, not every one. The profile covers 210,000 or so clones, with roughly four fifths appearing a single time and approximately 12% taken by the ten largest. Input material: peripheral blood. The receptors here all came from a woman aged 40 to 55 with acute or convalescent COVID-19. The CDR3 runs from the conserved cysteine through the conserved F or W. The D gene is left open where the match is weak. The listing skips clone size in some rows; elsewhere it reads once, few, many or a size class.

CDR3 protein: CATSDPPERREFDGKPGNTIYF
CDR3 DNA: TGTGCCACCAGTGATCCACCAGAGAGGAGAGAGTTTGATGGCAAACCTGGAAACACCATATATTTT
clone size: NA
D gene: NA
V gene: TRBV24-1
J gene: TRBJ1-3

CDR3 protein: CASSQDVGVAQETQYF
CDR3 DNA: TGTGCCAGCAGCCAAGATGTGGGAGTGGCCCAAGAGACCCAGTACTTC
clone size: NA
D gene: NA
V gene: TRBV14
J gene: TRBJ2-5

CDR3 protein: CSVNRAGATDTQYF
CDR3 DNA: TGCAGCGTGAACCGAGCGGGGGCCACAGATACGCAGTATTTT
clone size: NA
D gene: TRBD2
V gene: TRBV29-1
J gene: TRBJ2-3

CDR3 protein: CASSDSYSHPNTEAFF
CDR3 DNA: TGTGCCAGCAGTGACTCGTACTCCCACCCGAACACTGAAGCTTTCTTT
clone size: once
D gene: NA
V gene: TRBV6-4
J gene: TRBJ1-1

CDR3 protein: CASSYSELQETQYF
CDR3 DNA: TGTGCCAGCAGTTACTCTGAGCTCCAAGAGACCCAGTACTTC
clone size: NA
D gene: NA
V gene: TRBV6-5
J gene: TRBJ2-5

CDR3 protein: CASGPRLAGAYNEQFF
CDR3 DNA: TGTGCTAGTGGACCAAGACTAGCGGGGGCCTACAATGAGCAGTTCTTC
clone size: NA
D gene: TRBD2
V gene: TRBV12-5
J gene: TRBJ2-1

CDR3 protein: CASVARGHYEQFF
CDR3 DNA: TGTGCCAGCGTCGCCAGAGGGCACTATGAGCAGTTCTTC
clone size: few
D gene: NA
V gene: TRBV2
J gene: TRBJ2-1

CDR3 protein: CASSLEEGTEAFF
CDR3 DNA: TGTGCCAGCAGCTTGGAGGAGGGCACTGAAGCTTTCTTT
clone size: NA
D gene: NA
V gene: TRBV5-4
J gene: TRBJ1-1

CDR3 protein: CASRKQGIGEQFF
CDR3 DNA: TGTGCCAGCAGGAAACAGGGAATTGGTGAGCAGTTCTTC
clone size: NA
D gene: NA
V gene: TRBV28
J gene: TRBJ2-1

CDR3 protein: CASSEQGATEAFF
CDR3 DNA: TGTGCCAGCAGTGAGCAGGGGGCCACTGAAGCTTTCTTT
clone size: NA
D gene: TRBD1
V gene: TRBV2
J gene: TRBJ1-1

CDR3 protein: CASSLVPPDEQYF
CDR3 DNA: TGTGCCAGCAGCTTAGTTCCCCCGGACGAGCAGTACTTC
clone size: NA
D gene: NA
V gene: TRBV7-2
J gene: TRBJ2-7

CDR3 protein: CASSPTAGDYEQYF
CDR3 DNA: TGTGCCAGTTCCCCGACAGCGGGAGACTACGAGCAGTACTTC
clone size: few
D gene: TRBD2
V gene: TRBV19
J gene: TRBJ2-7

CDR3 protein: CASSLEQGAWGNTIYF
CDR3 DNA: TGTGCCAGCAGCTTAGAGCAGGGGGCATGGGGAAACACCATATATTTT
clone size: NA
D gene: TRBD1
V gene: TRBV7-2
J gene: TRBJ1-3

CDR3 protein: CARGGPLNRDRDYSNQPQHF
CDR3 DNA: TGTGCCAGGGGAGGCCCTCTAAACCGGGACAGAGATTATAGCAATCAGCCCCAGCATTTT
clone size: NA
D gene: TRBD1
V gene: TRBV14
J gene: TRBJ1-5

CDR3 protein: CASSFFGGSSYEQYF
CDR3 DNA: TGTGCCAGCAGCTTTTTTGGGGGGAGCTCCTACGAGCAGTACTTC
clone size: once
D gene: NA
V gene: TRBV7-2
J gene: TRBJ2-7

CDR3 protein: CATSRLRPSGSISDTQYF
CDR3 DNA: TGTGCCACCAGCAGACTCAGACCTAGCGGGAGCATCTCAGATACGCAGTATTTT
clone size: NA
D gene: TRBD2
V gene: TRBV15
J gene: TRBJ2-3

CDR3 protein: CASRRYGGYTF
CDR3 DNA: TGTGCCAGTAGGAGGTATGGGGGCTACACCTTC
clone size: NA
D gene: NA
V gene: TRBV19
J gene: TRBJ1-2

CDR3 protein: CAISSGRSIHEQYF
CDR3 DNA: TGTGCCATCAGCAGCGGGAGGTCTATCCACGAGCAGTACTTC
clone size: once
D gene: TRBD2
V gene: TRBV10-3
J gene: TRBJ2-7

CDR3 protein: CASSQDNRPNYGYTF
CDR3 DNA: TGTGCCAGCAGCCAAGATAACAGGCCTAACTATGGCTACACCTTC
clone size: NA
D gene: NA
V gene: TRBV4-2
J gene: TRBJ1-2

CDR3 protein: CASSDNPGTGNEDTQYF
CDR3 DNA: TGTGCCAGCAGCGACAATCCCGGGACAGGGAATGAAGATACGCAGTATTTT
clone size: once
D gene: TRBD1
V gene: TRBV9
J gene: TRBJ2-3

CDR3 protein: CASSPSRDSNQPQHF
CDR3 DNA: TGTGCCAGCTCACCAAGCAGGGATAGCAATCAGCCCCAGCATTTT
clone size: NA
D gene: NA
V gene: TRBV18
J gene: TRBJ1-5

CDR3 protein: CASSLVMSSGHSYNEQFF
CDR3 DNA: TGTGCCAGCAGCTTGGTGATGTCTAGCGGACACTCCTACAATGAGCAGTTCTTC
clone size: NA
D gene: TRBD2
V gene: TRBV5-8
J gene: TRBJ2-1

CDR3 protein: CSAHDSYEQYF
CDR3 DNA: TGCAGTGCTCATGACAGCTACGAGCAGTACTTC
clone size: NA
D gene: NA
V gene: TRBV20-1
J gene: TRBJ2-7

CDR3 protein: CASSQVVGAGELFF
CDR3 DNA: TGTGCCAGCAGCCAAGTCGTCGGGGCCGGGGAGCTGTTTTTT
clone size: NA
D gene: NA
V gene: TRBV14
J gene: TRBJ2-2

CDR3 protein: CASTGLDPEAFF
CDR3 DNA: TGTGCCAGCACAGGGTTGGACCCTGAAGCTTTCTTT
clone size: few
D gene: NA
V gene: TRBV25-1
J gene: TRBJ1-1

CDR3 protein: CASSQEGDTVGVEQFF
CDR3 DNA: TGCGCCAGCAGCCAAGAGGGCGACACCGTGGGAGTGGAGCAGTTCTTC
clone size: NA
D gene: NA
V gene: TRBV4-1
J gene: TRBJ2-1

CDR3 protein: CASSLSGGSSGNTIYF
CDR3 DNA: TGCGCCAGCAGCTTGTCAGGGGGCTCTTCTGGAAACACCATATATTTT
clone size: NA
D gene: TRBD1
V gene: TRBV5-1
J gene: TRBJ1-3

CDR3 protein: CTSSPSETGEDGANVLTF
CDR3 DNA: TGCACCAGCAGCCCTTCCGAGACAGGGGAGGATGGGGCCAACGTCCTGACTTTC
clone size: NA
D gene: NA
V gene: TRBV1
J gene: TRBJ2-6

CDR3 protein: CATSDPGYNEQFF
CDR3 DNA: TGTGCCACCAGTGATCCCGGCTACAATGAGCAGTTCTTC
clone size: NA
D gene: NA
V gene: TRBV24-1
J gene: TRBJ2-1

CDR3 protein: CAINNNYNEQFF
CDR3 DNA: TGTGCCATCAACAATAACTACAATGAGCAGTTCTTC
clone size: NA
D gene: NA
V gene: TRBV10-3
J gene: TRBJ2-1

CDR3 protein: CASSVEPSNTQYF
CDR3 DNA: TGTGCCAGCAGCGTAGAGCCTAGCAATACGCAGTATTTT
clone size: NA
D gene: NA
V gene: TRBV9
J gene: TRBJ2-3

CDR3 protein: CASIQNTEAFF
CDR3 DNA: TGTGCCAGCATCCAGAACACTGAAGCTTTCTTT
clone size: once
D gene: NA
V gene: TRBV12-3/TRBV12-4
J gene: TRBJ1-1

CDR3 protein: CASSSPRNSNQPQHF
CDR3 DNA: TGTGCCAGCAGTTCCCCGAGGAATAGCAATCAGCCCCAGCATTTT
clone size: NA
D gene: NA
V gene: TRBV6-2/TRBV6-3
J gene: TRBJ1-5

CDR3 protein: CASSSAGQGNSPLHF
CDR3 DNA: TGCGCCAGCAGCTCAGCAGGGCAAGGTAATTCACCCCTCCACTTT
clone size: NA
D gene: NA
V gene: TRBV5-1
J gene: TRBJ1-6

CDR3 protein: CASSSPTDFTEAFF
CDR3 DNA: TGTGCCAGCAGCTCTCCTACGGACTTCACTGAAGCTTTCTTT
clone size: NA
D gene: NA
V gene: TRBV7-9
J gene: TRBJ1-1

CDR3 protein: CASSLGPHGNTIYF
CDR3 DNA: TGTGCCAGCAGCTTAGGGCCCCATGGAAACACCATATATTTT
clone size: few
D gene: NA
V gene: TRBV7-2
J gene: TRBJ1-3

CDR3 protein: CASSIGTGGSGYTF
CDR3 DNA: TGTGCCAGTAGTATAGGGACAGGGGGCTCTGGCTACACCTTC
clone size: NA
D gene: TRBD1
V gene: TRBV19
J gene: TRBJ1-2

CDR3 protein: CAGPWAHQSTDTQYF
CDR3 DNA: TGCGCCGGGCCTTGGGCCCACCAAAGCACAGATACGCAGTATTTT
clone size: NA
D gene: NA
V gene: TRBV10-1
J gene: TRBJ2-3

CDR3 protein: CASSHLSRNTEAFF
CDR3 DNA: TGTGCCAGCAGCCATTTATCGCGGAACACTGAAGCTTTCTTT
clone size: NA
D gene: NA
V gene: TRBV3-1/TRBV3-2
J gene: TRBJ1-1

CDR3 protein: CASSSEPTSGLTDTQYF
CDR3 DNA: TGTGCCAGCAGCTCAGAACCGACTAGCGGGCTTACAGATACGCAGTATTTT
clone size: NA
D gene: TRBD2
V gene: TRBV7-2
J gene: TRBJ2-3

CDR3 protein: CASTLSSGSRNEQFF
CDR3 DNA: TGTGCCAGCACCCTTTCTAGCGGGAGTCGTAATGAGCAGTTCTTC
clone size: few
D gene: TRBD2
V gene: TRBV9
J gene: TRBJ2-1

CDR3 protein: CASSLVSGHTEAFF
CDR3 DNA: TGTGCCAGCAGCTTAGTGTCTGGGCACACTGAAGCTTTCTTT
clone size: NA
D gene: NA
V gene: TRBV7-9
J gene: TRBJ1-1

CDR3 protein: CASSSGTISTDTQYF
CDR3 DNA: TGTGCCAGCAGCTCCGGGACTATTAGCACAGATACGCAGTATTTT
clone size: NA
D gene: TRBD2
V gene: TRBV7-9
J gene: TRBJ2-3

CDR3 protein: CASSEDSYQPQHF
CDR3 DNA: TGCGCCAGCAGTGAGGACAGTTATCAGCCCCAGCATTTT
clone size: NA
D gene: NA
V gene: TRBV10-1
J gene: TRBJ1-5

CDR3 protein: CASTLGTPVSYEQYF
CDR3 DNA: TGTGCCAGCACCCTAGGGACACCAGTATCCTACGAGCAGTACTTC
clone size: NA
D gene: NA
V gene: TRBV6-6
J gene: TRBJ2-7

CDR3 protein: CASSLQWNTEAFF
CDR3 DNA: TGTGCCAGCAGTTTACAGTGGAACACTGAAGCTTTCTTT
clone size: NA
D gene: NA
V gene: TRBV12-3/TRBV12-4
J gene: TRBJ1-1

CDR3 protein: CASSPGEGHFLYEQYF
CDR3 DNA: TGTGCCAGCAGCCCGGGGGAGGGACATTTCCTCTACGAGCAGTACTTC
clone size: NA
D gene: NA
V gene: TRBV13
J gene: TRBJ2-7

CDR3 protein: CASSWAGASGYEQYF
CDR3 DNA: TGTGCCAGCAGCTGGGCCGGGGCTAGCGGCTACGAGCAGTACTTC
clone size: few
D gene: TRBD2
V gene: TRBV11-2
J gene: TRBJ2-7

CDR3 protein: CASSLADSRFYGYTF
CDR3 DNA: TGCGCCAGCAGCTTGGCAGACAGCCGCTTCTATGGCTACACCTTC
clone size: NA
D gene: NA
V gene: TRBV5-1
J gene: TRBJ1-2

CDR3 protein: CAAAWGDEETQYF
CDR3 DNA: TGTGCCGCGGCTTGGGGGGATGAAGAGACCCAGTACTTC
clone size: few
D gene: NA
V gene: TRBV15
J gene: TRBJ2-5

CDR3 protein: CASRQAGGSYNEQFF
CDR3 DNA: TGTGCCAGCAGGCAAGCGGGGGGCTCCTACAATGAGCAGTTCTTC
clone size: NA
D gene: TRBD2
V gene: TRBV6-5
J gene: TRBJ2-1

CDR3 protein: CATSLGQNNYGYTF
CDR3 DNA: TGTGCCACCAGCTTGGGACAGAACAACTATGGCTACACCTTC
clone size: NA
D gene: TRBD1
V gene: TRBV24-1
J gene: TRBJ1-2